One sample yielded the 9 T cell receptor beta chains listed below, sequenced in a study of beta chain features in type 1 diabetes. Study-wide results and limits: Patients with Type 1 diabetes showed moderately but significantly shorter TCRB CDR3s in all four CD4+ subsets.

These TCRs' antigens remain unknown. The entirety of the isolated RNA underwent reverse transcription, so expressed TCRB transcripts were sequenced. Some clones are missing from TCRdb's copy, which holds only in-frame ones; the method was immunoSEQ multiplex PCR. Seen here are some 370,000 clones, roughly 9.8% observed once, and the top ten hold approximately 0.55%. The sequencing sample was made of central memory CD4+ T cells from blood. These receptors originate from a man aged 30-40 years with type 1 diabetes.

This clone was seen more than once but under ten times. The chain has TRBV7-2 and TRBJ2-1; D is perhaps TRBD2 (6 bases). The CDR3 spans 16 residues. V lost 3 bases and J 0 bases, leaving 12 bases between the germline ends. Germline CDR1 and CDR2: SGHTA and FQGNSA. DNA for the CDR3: TGTGCCAGCAGCTTCGGAGGAGGGAGCTCCTACAATGAGCAGTTCTTC. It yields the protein CASSFGGGSSYNEQFF.

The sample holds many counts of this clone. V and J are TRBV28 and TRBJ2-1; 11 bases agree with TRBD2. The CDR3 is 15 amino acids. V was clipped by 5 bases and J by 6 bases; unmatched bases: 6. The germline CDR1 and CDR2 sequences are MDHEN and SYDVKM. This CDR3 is CASSPQTSGINEQFF. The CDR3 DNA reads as TGTGCCAGCAGTCCTCAGACTAGCGGGATCAATGAGCAGTTCTTC. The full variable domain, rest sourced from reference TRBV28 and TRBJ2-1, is DVKVTQSSRYLVKRTGEKVFLECVQDMDHENMFWYRQDPGLGLRLIYFSYDVKMKEKGDIPEGYSVSREKKERFSLILESASTNQTSMYLCASSPQTSGINEQFFGPGTRLTVL.

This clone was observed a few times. CDR3 coding DNA: TGTGCCAGCAGCGTAGGTACAGGCCTGAACACTGAAGCTTTCTTT. It codes for CASSVGTGLNTEAFF. The chain carries TRBV9 and TRBJ1-1, with D possibly TRBD1 on 5 matching bases. The CDR3 is 15 amino acids. CDR1 SGDLS and CDR2 YYNGEE come from the germline V gene. Trimming took off 0 bases at V and 0 bases at J, with 9 bases between the two ends.

CDR3 region: CASSPDRGNEQYF. The CDR3 region has the DNA TGTGCCAGCAGCCCGGACAGGGGGAACGAGCAGTACTTC. The chain combines TRBV6-6 with TRBJ2-7, with 10 bases lining up with TRBD1. Germline-derived CDR1 and CDR2 are MNHNY and SVGAGI (reference sequence). This CDR3 is built from 13 residues. The V and J ends lost 6 bases and 5 bases, in that order; junction bases with no gene match: 4.

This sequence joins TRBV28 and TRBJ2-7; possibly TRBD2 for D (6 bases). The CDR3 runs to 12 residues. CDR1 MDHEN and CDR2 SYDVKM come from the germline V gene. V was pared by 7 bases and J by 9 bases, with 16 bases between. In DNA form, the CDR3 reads TGTGCCAGCACCGCGGAGGGCCGTAGGCAGTACTTC. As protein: CASTAEGRRQYF.

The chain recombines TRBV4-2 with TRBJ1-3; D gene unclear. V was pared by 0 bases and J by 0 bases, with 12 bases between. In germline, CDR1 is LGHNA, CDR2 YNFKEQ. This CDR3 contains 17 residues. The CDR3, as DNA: TGTGCCAGCAGCCAAGATCCAGCGTCGCGCTCTGGAAACACCATATATTTT. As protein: CASSQDPASRSGNTIYF.

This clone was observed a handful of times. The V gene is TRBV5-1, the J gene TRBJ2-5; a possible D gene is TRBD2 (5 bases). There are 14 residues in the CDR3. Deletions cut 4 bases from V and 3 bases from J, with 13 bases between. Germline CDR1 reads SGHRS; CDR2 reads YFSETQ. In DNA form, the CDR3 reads TGCGCCAGCAGCGTGGGATCAGCGGAAGAGACCCAGTACTTC. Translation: CASSVGSAEETQYF.

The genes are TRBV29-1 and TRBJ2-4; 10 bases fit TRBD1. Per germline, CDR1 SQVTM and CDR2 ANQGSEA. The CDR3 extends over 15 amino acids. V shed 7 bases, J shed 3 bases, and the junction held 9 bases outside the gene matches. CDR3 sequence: CSARQGARGKNIQYF. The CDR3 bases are TGCAGCGCTCGACAGGGGGCCAGGGGCAAAAACATTCAGTACTTC. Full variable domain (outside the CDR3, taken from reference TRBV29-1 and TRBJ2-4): SAVISQKPSRDICQRGTSLTIQCQVDSQVTMMFWYRQQPGQSLTLIATANQGSEATYESGFVIDKFPISRPNLTFSTLTVSNMSPEDSSIYLCSARQGARGKNIQYFGAGTRLSVL.

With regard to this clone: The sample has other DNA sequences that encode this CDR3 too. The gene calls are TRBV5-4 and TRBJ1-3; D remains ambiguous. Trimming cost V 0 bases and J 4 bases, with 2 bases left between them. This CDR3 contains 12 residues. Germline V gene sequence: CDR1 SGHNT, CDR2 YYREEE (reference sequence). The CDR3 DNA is TGTGCCAGCAGCTTGGACGGAAACACCATATATTTT. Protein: CASSLDGNTIYF.